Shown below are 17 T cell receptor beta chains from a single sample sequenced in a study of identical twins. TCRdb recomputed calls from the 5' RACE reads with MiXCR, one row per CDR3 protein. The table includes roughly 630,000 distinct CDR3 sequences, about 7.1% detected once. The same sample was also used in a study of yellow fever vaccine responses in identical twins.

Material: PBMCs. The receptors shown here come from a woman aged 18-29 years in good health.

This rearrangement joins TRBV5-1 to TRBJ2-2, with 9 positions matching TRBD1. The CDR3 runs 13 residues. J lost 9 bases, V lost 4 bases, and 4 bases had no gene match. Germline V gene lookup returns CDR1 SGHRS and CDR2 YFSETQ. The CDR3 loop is CASSRTGVWELFF. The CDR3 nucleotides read TGCGCCAGCAGCAGGACAGGGGTATGGGAGCTGTTTTTT. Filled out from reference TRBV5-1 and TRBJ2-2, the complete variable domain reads KAGVTQTPRYLIKTRGQQVTLSCSPISGHRSVSWYQQTPGQGLQFLFEYFSETQRNKGNFPGRFSGRQFSNSRSEMNVSTLELGDSALYLCASSRTGVWELFFGEGSRLTVL.

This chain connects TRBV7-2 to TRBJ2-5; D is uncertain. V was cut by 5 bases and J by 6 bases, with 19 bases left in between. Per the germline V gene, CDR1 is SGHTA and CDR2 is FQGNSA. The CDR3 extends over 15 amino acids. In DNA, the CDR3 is TGTGCCAGCAGCCCCTCGTTGGCCCCGCGGAAGACCCAGTACTTC. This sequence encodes CASSPSLAPRKTQYF. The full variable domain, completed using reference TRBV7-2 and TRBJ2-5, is GAGVSQSPSNKVTEKGKDVELRCDPISGHTALYWYRQSLGQGLEFLIYFQGNSAPDKSGLPSDRFSAERTGGSVSTLTIQRTQQEDSAVYLCASSPSLAPRKTQYFGPGTRLLVL.

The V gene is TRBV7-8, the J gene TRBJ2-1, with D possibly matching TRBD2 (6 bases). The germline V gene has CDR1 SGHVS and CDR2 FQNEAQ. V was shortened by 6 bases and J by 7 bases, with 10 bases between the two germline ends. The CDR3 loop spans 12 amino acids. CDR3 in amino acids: CASRIGGNEQFF. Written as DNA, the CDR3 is TGTGCCAGCAGAATTGGGGGGAATGAGCAGTTCTTC.

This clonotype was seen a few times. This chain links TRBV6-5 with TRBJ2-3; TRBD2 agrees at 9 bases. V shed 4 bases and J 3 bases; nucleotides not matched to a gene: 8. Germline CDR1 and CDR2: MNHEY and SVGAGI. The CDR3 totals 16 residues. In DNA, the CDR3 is TGTGCCAGCAGTTCCCCCGGGACTAGCTCGACAGATACGCAGTATTTT. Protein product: CASSSPGTSSTDTQYF.

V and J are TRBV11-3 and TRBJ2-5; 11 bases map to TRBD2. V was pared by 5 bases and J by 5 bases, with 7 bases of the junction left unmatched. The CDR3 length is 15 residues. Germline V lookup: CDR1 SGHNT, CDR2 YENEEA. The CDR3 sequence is CASSLLAGGGETQYF. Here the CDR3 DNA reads TGTGCCAGCAGCCTTCTAGCGGGAGGCGGGGAGACCCAGTACTTC. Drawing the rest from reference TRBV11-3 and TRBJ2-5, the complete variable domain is EAGVVQSPRYKIIEKKQPVAFWCNPISGHNTLYWYLQNLGQGPELLIRYENEEAVDDSQLPKDRFSAERLKGVDSTLKIQPAELGDSAVYLCASSLLAGGGETQYFGPGTRLLVL.

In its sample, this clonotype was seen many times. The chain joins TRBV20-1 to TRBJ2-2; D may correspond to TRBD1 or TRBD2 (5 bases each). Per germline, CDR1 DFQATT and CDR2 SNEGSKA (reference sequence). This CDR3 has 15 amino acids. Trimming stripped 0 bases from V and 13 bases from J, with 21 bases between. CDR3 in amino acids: CSARENLRGEGGLFF. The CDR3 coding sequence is TGCAGTGCTAGAGAGAACCTCCGAGGGGAAGGCGGGCTGTTTTTT.

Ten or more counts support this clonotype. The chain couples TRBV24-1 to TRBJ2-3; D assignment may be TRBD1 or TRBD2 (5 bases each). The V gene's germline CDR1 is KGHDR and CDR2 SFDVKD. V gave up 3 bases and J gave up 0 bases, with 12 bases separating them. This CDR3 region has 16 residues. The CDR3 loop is CATSDRDVASTDTQYF. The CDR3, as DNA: TGTGCCACCAGTGATCGGGACGTCGCGAGCACAGATACGCAGTATTTT.

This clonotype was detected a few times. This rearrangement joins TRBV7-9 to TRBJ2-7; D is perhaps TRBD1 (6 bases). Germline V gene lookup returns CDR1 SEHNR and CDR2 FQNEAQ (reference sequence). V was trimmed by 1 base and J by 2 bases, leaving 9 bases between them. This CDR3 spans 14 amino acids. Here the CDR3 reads CASSLGDIAYEQYV. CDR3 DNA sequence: TGTGCCAGCAGCTTAGGGGACATAGCCTACGAGCAGTACGTC.

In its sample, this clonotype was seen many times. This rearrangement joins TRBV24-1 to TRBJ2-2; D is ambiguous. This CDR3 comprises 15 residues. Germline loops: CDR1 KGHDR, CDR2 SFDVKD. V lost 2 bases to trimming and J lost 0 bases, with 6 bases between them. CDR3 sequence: CATSDYSSNTGELFF. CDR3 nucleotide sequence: TGTGCCACCAGTGATTACAGCTCGAACACCGGGGAGCTGTTTTTT.

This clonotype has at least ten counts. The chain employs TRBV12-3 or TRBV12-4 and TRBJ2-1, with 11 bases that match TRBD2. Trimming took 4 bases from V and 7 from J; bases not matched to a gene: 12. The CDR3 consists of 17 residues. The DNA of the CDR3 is TGTGCCAGCAGTTCTCGAACTAGCGGGAGCTATGGGAATGAGCAGTTCTTC. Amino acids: CASSSRTSGSYGNEQFF.

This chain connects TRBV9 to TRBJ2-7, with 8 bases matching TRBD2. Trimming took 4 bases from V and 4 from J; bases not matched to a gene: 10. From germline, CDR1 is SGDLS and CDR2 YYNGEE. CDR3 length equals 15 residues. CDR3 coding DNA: TGTGCCAGCAGCACGAGGTCGGGAGGGCCTTACGAGCAGTACTTC. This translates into CASSTRSGGPYEQYF.

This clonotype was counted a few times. CDR3 DNA: TGTGCCAGCAGCCGGGAGCGGGACATATACAATGAGCAGTTCTTC. Translating gives CASSRERDIYNEQFF. The V call is TRBV4-2, the J call TRBJ2-1; D might be TRBD2 (7 bases). Germline V gene data show CDR1 as LGHNA and CDR2 as YNFKEQ. V was shortened by 4 bases and J by 4 bases, with 14 bases between the two germline ends. The CDR3 consists of 15 residues.

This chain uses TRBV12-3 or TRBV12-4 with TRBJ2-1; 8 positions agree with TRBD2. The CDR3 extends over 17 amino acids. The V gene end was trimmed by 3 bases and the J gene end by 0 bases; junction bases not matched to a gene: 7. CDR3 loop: CASSFLAGPSSYNEQFF. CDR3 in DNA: TGTGCCAGCAGTTTTTTAGCGGGGCCGAGCTCCTACAATGAGCAGTTCTTC.

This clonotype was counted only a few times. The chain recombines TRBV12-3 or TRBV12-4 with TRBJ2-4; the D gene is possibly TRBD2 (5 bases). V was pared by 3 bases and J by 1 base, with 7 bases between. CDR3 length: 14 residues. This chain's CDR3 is CASSLGSAKNIQYF. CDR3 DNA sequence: TGTGCCAGCAGTTTGGGGAGTGCCAAAAACATTCAGTACTTC.

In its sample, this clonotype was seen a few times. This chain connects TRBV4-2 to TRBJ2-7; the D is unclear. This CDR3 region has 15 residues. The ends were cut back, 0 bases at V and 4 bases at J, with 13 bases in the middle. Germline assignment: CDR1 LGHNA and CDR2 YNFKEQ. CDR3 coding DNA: TGTGCCAGCAGCCAAGAGTCGGCAGGTTGGTACGAGCAGTACGTC. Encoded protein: CASSQESAGWYEQYV.

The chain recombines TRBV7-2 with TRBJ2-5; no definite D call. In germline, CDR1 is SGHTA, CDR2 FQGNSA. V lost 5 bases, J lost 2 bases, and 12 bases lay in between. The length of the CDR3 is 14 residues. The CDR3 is CASSPLGWQETQYF. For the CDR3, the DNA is TGTGCCAGCAGCCCATTAGGATGGCAAGAGACCCAGTACTTC.

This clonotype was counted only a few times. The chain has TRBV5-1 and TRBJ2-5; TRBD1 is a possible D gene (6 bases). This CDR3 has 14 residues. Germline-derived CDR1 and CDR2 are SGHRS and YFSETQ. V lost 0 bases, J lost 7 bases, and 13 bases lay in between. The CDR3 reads CASSLEQGPGTQYF. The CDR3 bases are TGCGCCAGCAGCTTGGAACAGGGTCCGGGGACCCAGTACTTC. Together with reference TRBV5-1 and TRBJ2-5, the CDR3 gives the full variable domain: KAGVTQTPRYLIKTRGQQVTLSCSPISGHRSVSWYQQTPGQGLQFLFEYFSETQRNKGNFPGRFSGRQFSNSRSEMNVSTLELGDSALYLCASSLEQGPGTQYFGPGTRLLVL.